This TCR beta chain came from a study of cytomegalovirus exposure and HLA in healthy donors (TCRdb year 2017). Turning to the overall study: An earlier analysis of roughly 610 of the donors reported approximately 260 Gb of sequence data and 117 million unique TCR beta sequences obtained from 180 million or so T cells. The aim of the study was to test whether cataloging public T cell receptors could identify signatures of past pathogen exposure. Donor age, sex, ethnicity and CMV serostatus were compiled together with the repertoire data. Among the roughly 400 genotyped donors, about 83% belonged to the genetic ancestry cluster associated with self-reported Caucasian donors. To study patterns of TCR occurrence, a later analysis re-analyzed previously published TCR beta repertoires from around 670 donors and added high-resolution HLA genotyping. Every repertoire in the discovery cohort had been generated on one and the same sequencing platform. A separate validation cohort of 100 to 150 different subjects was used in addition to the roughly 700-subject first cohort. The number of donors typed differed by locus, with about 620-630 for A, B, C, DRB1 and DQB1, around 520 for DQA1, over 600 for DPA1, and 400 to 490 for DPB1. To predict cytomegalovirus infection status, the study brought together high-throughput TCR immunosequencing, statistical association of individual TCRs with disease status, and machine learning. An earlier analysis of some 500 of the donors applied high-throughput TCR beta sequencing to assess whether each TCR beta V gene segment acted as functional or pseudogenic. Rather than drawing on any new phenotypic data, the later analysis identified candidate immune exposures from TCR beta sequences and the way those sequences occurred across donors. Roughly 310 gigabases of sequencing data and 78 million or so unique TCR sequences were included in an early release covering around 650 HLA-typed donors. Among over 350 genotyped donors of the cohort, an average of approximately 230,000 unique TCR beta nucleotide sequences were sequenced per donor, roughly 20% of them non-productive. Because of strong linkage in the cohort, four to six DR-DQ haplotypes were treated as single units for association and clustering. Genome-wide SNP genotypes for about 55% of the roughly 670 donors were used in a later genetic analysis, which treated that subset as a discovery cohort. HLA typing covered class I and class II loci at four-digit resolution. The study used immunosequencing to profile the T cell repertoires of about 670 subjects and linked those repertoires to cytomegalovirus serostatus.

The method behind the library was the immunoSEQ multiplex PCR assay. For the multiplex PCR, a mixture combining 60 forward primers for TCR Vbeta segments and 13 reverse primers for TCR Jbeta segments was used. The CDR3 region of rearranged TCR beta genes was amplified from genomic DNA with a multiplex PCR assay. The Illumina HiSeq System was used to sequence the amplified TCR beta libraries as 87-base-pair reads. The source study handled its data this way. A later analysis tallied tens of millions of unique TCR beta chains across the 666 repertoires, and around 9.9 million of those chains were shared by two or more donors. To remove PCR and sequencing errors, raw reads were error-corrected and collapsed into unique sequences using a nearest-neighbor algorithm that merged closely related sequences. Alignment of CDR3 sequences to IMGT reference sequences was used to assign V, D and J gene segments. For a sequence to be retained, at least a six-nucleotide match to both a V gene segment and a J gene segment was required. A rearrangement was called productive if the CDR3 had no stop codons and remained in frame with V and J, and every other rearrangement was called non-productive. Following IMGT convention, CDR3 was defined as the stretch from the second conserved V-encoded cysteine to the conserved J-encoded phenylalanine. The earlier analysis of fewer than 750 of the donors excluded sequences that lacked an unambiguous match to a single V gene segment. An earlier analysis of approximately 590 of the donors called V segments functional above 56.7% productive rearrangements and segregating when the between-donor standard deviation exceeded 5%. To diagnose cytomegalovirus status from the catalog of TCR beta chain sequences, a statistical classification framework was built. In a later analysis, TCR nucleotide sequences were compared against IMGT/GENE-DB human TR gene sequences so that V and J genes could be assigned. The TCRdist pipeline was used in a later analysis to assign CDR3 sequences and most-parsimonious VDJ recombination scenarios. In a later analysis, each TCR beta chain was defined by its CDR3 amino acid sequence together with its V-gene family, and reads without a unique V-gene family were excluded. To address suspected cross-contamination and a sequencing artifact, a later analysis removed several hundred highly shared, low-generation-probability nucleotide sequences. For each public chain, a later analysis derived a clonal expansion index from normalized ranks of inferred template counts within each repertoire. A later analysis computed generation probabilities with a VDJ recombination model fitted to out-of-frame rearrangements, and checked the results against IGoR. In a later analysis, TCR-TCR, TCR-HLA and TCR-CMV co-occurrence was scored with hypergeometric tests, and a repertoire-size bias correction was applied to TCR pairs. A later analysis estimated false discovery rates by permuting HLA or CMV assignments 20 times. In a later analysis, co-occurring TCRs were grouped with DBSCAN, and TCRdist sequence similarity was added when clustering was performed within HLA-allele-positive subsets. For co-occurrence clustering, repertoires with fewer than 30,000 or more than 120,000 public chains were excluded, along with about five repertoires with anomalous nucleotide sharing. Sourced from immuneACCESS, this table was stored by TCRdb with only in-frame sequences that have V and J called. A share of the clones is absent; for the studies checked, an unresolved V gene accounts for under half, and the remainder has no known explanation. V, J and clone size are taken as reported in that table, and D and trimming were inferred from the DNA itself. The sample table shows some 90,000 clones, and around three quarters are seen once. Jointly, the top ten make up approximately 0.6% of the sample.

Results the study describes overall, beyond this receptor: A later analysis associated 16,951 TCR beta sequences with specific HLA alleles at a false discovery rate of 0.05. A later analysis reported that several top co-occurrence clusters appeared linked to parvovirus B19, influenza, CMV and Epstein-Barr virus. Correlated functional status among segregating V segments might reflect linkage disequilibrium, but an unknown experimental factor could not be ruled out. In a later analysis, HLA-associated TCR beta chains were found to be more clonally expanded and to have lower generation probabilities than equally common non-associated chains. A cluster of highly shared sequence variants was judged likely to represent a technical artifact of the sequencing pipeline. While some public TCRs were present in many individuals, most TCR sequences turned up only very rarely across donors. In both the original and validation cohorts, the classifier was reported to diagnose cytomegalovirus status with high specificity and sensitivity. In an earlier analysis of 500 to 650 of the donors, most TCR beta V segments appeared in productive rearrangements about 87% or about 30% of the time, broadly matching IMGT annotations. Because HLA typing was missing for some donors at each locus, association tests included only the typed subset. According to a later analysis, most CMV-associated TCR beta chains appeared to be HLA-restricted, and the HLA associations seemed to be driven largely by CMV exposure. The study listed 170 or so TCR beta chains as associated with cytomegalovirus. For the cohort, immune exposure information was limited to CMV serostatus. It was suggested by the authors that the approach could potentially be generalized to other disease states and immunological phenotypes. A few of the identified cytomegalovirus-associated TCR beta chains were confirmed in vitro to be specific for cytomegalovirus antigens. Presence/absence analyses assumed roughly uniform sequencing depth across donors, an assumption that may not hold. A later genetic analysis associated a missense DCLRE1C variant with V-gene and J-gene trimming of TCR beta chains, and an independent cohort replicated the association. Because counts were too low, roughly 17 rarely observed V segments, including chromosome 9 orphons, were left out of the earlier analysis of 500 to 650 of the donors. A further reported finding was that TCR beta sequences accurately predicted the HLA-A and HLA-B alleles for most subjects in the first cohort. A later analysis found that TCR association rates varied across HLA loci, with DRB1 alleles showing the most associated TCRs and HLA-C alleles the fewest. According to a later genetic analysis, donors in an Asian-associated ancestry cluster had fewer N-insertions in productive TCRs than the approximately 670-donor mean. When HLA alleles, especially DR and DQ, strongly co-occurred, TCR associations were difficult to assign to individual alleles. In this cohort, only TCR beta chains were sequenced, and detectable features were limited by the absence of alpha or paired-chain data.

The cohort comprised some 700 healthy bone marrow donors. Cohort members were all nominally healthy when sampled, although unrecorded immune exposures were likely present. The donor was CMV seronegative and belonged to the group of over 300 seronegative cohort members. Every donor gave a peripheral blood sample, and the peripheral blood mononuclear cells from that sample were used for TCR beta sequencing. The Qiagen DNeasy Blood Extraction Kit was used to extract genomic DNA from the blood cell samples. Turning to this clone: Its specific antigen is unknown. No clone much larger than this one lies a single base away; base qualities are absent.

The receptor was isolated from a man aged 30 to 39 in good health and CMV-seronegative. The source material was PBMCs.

The CDR3 is CASSMQNGNTIYF. The sequenced DNA: TGTGCCAGTAGTATGCAGAATGGAAACACCATATATTTT. The chain links TRBV19 with TRBJ1-3, with the identity of the D gene unclear. The germline V gene (reference sequence) supplies CDR1 LNHDA and CDR2 SQIVND. V is pared back by 3 bases and J by 3 bases, with 6 bases lying between the germline termini. Including the terminal cysteine and phenylalanine, the CDR3 comprises 13 residues. The only DNA kept is the CDR3, 39 bases in frame from the first base. Full variable domain (CDR3 extended with the reference TRBV19 and TRBJ1-3 proteins): DGGITQSPKYLFRKEGQNVTLSCEQNLNHDAMYWYRQDPGQGLRLIYYSQIVNDFQKGDIAEGYSVSREKKESFPLTVTSAQKNPTAFYLCASSMQNGNTIYFGEGSWLTVV.